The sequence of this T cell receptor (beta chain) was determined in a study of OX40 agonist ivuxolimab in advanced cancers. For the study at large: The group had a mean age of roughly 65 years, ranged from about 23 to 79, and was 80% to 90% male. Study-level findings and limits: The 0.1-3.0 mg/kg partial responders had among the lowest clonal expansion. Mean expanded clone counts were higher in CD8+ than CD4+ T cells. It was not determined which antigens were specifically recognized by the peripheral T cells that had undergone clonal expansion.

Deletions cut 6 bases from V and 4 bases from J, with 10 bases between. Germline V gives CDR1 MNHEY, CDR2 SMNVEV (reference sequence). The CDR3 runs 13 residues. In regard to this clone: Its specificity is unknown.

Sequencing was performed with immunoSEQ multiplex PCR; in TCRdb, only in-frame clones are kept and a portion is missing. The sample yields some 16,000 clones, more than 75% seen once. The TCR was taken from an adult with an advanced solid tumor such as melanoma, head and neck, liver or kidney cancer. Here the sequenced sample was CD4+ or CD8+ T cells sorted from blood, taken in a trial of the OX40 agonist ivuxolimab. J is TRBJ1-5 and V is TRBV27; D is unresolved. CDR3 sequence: CASSPQANQPQHF. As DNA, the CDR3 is TGTGCCAGCAGCCCGCAGGCTAATCAGCCCCAGCATTTT.